The TCR beta chain under discussion was sequenced for a study of shared clonotypes between healthy human individuals. Findings and limits, study-wide: Large sequencing depth failed to make sorted-subset sequencing complete, rarefaction showed. An effect of sequencing depth on clonotype sharing among donors was expected. A few donors had roughly 5% of their naive CD4 clonotypes in common.

This clone showed up just once. Its specificity is unknown. Clones were read by immunoSEQ multiplex PCR, and TCRdb kept only the in-frame ones, dropping some. This table holds 780,000 or so clones, around 70% found once. The TCR sequence derives from a woman in her 30s in good health. What was sequenced was memory CD4+ T cells sorted from blood. Subset: CD45RA-negative fraction.

CDR3 in DNA: TGTGCCAGCAGCTTGCGACTAGCGGGAGACGGCACAGATACGCAGTATTTT. Translated: CASSLRLAGDGTDTQYF. The chain carries TRBV7-2 and TRBJ2-3, with TRBD2 matching over 12 bases. Germline CDR1 and CDR2: SGHTA and FQGNSA. This CDR3 comprises 17 residues. V was pared by 3 bases and J by 1 base, with 5 bases of the junction left unmatched.